A few counts support the clone carrying this T cell receptor beta chain. What it binds is not known. CDR1 and CDR2 (germline): MNHNS, SASEGT. The CDR3 is 16 residues long. J lost 4 bases, V lost 2 bases, and 5 bases had no gene match. PCR used 60 Vbeta primers and 13 Jbeta primers. The protocol was immunoSEQ multiplex PCR, while the TCRdb copy is restricted to in-frame clones and leaves out a portion. The sample has 97,000 or so clones; roughly 70% are singletons. These data originate in a study of cytomegalovirus exposure and HLA in healthy donors. Broader study findings: Association with HLA alleles at 0.05 false discovery rate was found for around 15,000 TCR beta sequences in a later analysis. In a later analysis, parvovirus B19, influenza, CMV and Epstein-Barr virus appeared linked to several top co-occurrence clusters. Later analysis placed DRB1 highest and HLA-C lowest in TCR association rates, which differed by HLA locus.

The V gene is TRBV6-1, the J gene TRBJ1-6, with TRBD1 matching 7 bases. This TCR derives from a man in his forties or fifties in good health and CMV-seronegative. Sequencing was carried out using PBMCs. The CDR3 DNA sequence: TGTGCCAGCAGTGAATGGGGACAGTCATATAATTCACCCCTCCACTTT. Translated, it gives CASSEWGQSYNSPLHF.